These T cell receptor beta chains were read from a single sample in a study of breast tumors, draining lymph nodes, adjacent tissues. Via MiXCR, TCRdb re-called the multiplex PCR reads, giving one row per CDR3 protein. The sample holds 170,000 or so distinct CDR3 sequences; 33% are singletons and the top ten take around 4.1%. Sequencing was done on a sample of axillary lymph node tissue. Receptors originate from a female donor with breast cancer. Some clones in this sample may be carry-over from other donors' samples. Both conserved end residues are part of each CDR3. The D gene is left open where the match is weak. Clone size is not always given. Where it is, it says once, few, many or a class for expanded clones.

J gene	D gene	clone size	V gene	CDR3 DNA	CDR3 protein
TRBJ2-7	NA	many	TRBV20-1	TGCAGTGCCCTCGGGAGCTCCTACGAGCAGTACTTC	CSALGSSYEQYF
TRBJ1-2	NA	NA	TRBV9	TGTGCCAGCAGCCTAACAGGCACCGGGGAAAACAGGGATGGCTACACCTTC	CASSLTGTGENRDGYTF
TRBJ2-7	NA	NA	TRBV27	TGTGCCAGCAGTCCACTATTCCAGGGGACAACCTACGAGCAGTACTTC	CASSPLFQGTTYEQYF
TRBJ2-7	TRBD1	NA	TRBV9	TGTGCCAGCAGCGTACGGGACAGCCTCCTCTACGAGCAGTACTTC	CASSVRDSLLYEQYF
TRBJ2-7	TRBD2	many	TRBV19	TGTGCCAGTAGTATCACAGCGGGAGAATACTACGAGCAGTACTTC	CASSITAGEYYEQYF
TRBJ2-5	NA	NA	TRBV5-8	TGTGCCAGCAGCTTGGGGACAGCGGGAAAGACCCAGTACTTC	CASSLGTAGKTQYF
TRBJ1-5	NA	NA	TRBV10-3	TGTGCCATCAGTGGCCGCAGGGGAGGGACATATGACCAGCCCCAGCATTTT	CAISGRRGGTYDQPQHF
TRBJ2-5	NA	many	TRBV30	TGTGCCTGGAGTGGGGGAGGCGGGGAGACCCAGTACTTC	CAWSGGGGETQYF
TRBJ1-4	TRBD1	NA	TRBV6-6	TGTGCCAGCAGTCCTACCGGGACAGGGAGTTATGAAAAGCTGTTTTTT	CASSPTGTGSYEKLFF
TRBJ1-2	TRBD1	many	TRBV9	TGTGCCAGCAGCGTAGCCCAACCGGGACAGGGGTTCCACACCTTC	CASSVAQPGQGFHTF